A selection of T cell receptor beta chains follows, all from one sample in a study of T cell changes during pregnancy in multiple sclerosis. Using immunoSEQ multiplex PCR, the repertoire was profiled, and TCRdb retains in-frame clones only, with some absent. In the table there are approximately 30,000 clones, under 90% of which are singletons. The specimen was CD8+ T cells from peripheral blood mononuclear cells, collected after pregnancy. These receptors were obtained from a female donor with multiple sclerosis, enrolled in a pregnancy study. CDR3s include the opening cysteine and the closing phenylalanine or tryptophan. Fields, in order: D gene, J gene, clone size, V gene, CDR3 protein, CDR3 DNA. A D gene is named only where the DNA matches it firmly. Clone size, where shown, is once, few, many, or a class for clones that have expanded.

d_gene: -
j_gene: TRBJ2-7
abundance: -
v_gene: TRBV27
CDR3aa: CASSFNRDSYEQYF
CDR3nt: TGTGCCAGCAGTTTCAACCGGGACTCCTACGAGCAGTACTTC

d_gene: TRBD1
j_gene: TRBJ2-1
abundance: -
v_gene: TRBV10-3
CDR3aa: CAITVSGGHEQFF
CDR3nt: TGTGCCATCACGGTTTCAGGGGGCCATGAGCAGTTCTTC

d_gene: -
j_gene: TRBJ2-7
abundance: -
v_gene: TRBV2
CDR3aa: CASSGLGLPYEQYF
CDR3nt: TGTGCCAGCAGTGGACTAGGGTTACCCTACGAGCAGTACTTC

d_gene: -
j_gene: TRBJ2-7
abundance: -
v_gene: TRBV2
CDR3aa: CASSDRLFYEQYF
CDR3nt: TGTGCCAGCAGTGACAGGCTCTTCTACGAGCAGTACTTC

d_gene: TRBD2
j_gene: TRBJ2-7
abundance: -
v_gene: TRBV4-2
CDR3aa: CASSLDSGAPSEQYF
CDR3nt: TGTGCCAGCAGCCTCGACAGCGGGGCCCCTAGCGAGCAGTACTTC

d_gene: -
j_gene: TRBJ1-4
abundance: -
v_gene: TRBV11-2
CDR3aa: CASSSLNEKLFF
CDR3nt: TGTGCCAGCAGCTCCTTAAATGAAAAACTGTTTTTT

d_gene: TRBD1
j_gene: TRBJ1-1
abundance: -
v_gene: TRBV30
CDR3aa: CAWDRGDTEAFF
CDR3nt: TGTGCCTGGGACAGGGGAGACACTGAAGCTTTCTTT

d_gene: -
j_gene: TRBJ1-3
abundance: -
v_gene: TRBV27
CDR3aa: CASSLGGSSGNTIYF
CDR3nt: TGTGCCAGCAGTTTAGGGGGGTCTAGCGGAAACACCATATATTTT

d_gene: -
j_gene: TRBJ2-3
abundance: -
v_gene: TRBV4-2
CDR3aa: CASSPSGSTDTQYF
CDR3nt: TGTGCCAGCAGCCCCAGCGGGAGCACAGATACGCAGTATTTT

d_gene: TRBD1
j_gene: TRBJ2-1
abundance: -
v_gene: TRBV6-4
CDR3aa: CATTVSGTDNNEQFF
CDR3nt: TGTGCCACCACTGTATCCGGGACAGATAACAATGAGCAGTTCTTC

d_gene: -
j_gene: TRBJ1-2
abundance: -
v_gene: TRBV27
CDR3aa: CASSASGGYGYTF
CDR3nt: TGTGCCAGCAGCGCATCGGGTGGATATGGCTACACCTTC

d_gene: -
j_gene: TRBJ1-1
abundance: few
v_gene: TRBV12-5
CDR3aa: CASGLVWSDEAFF
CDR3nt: TGTGCTAGTGGTTTGGTATGGTCAGATGAAGCTTTCTTT

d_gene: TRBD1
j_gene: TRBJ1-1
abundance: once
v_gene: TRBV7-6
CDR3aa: CASSLDRGGTEAFF
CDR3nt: TGTGCCAGCAGCTTAGACAGGGGTGGCACTGAAGCTTTCTTT

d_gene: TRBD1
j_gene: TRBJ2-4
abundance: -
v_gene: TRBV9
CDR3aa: CASSTNTGTGDAIQYF
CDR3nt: TGTGCCAGCAGCACAAACACCGGGACAGGGGATGCCATTCAGTACTTC

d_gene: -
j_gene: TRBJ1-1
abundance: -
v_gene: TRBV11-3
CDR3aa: CASSLTAGNTEAFF
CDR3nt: TGTGCCAGCAGCTTAACGGCAGGGAACACTGAAGCTTTCTTT

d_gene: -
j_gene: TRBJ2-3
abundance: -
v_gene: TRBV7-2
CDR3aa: CASSLFKLTDTQYF
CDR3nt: TGTGCCAGCAGCTTATTTAAGCTCACAGATACGCAGTATTTT

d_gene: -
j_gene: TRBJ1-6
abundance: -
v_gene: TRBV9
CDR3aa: CASGGQYNSPLHF
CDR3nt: TGTGCCAGCGGTGGACAGTATAATTCACCCCTCCACTTT

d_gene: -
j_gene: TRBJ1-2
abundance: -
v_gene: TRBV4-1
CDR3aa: CASSQTGGYTF
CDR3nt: TGCGCCAGCAGCCAAACGGGTGGCTACACCTTC

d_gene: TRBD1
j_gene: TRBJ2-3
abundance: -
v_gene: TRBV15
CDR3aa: CATSRALTGIPDTQYF
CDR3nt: TGTGCCACCAGCAGAGCCCTGACAGGGATCCCAGATACGCAGTATTTT

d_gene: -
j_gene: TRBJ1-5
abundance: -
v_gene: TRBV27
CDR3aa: CASIPLGGLPNQPQHF
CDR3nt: TGTGCCAGCATCCCGCTGGGAGGGTTGCCCAATCAGCCCCAGCATTTT

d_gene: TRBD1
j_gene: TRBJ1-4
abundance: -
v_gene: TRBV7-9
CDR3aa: CASSSGPGQGNKTNEKLFF
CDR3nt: TGTGCCAGCAGCTCAGGACCCGGACAGGGTAATAAAACTAATGAAAAACTGTTTTTT

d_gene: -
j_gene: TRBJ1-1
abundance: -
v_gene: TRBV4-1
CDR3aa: CASSQAATGPPRAFF
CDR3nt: TGCGCCAGCAGCCAAGCCGCTACAGGGCCCCCGAGAGCTTTCTTT

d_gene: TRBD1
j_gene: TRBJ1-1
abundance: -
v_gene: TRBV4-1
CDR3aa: CASSHPQGAVTEAFF
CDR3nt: TGCGCCAGCAGCCATCCTCAGGGGGCGGTAACTGAAGCTTTCTTT

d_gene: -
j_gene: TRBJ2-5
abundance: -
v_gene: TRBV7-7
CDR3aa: CASSPGAETQYF
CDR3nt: TGTGCTAGCAGCCCCGGAGCGGAGACCCAGTACTTC

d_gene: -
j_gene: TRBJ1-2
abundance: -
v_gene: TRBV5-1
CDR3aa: CASSLAWTHPNYGYTF
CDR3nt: TGCGCCAGCAGCTTGGCCTGGACACATCCTAACTATGGCTACACCTTC

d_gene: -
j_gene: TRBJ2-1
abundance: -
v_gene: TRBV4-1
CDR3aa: CASSQDMNEQFF
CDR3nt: TGCGCCAGCAGCCAAGATATGAATGAGCAGTTCTTC

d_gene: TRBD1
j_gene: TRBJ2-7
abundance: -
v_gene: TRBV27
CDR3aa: CASSYRGRAYEQYF
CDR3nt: TGTGCCAGCAGTTACAGGGGACGGGCCTACGAGCAGTACTTC

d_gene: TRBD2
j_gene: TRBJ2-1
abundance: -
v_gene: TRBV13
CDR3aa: CASSLPGLAGWNEQFF
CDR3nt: TGTGCCAGCAGCTTGCCGGGACTAGCGGGGTGGAATGAGCAGTTCTTC

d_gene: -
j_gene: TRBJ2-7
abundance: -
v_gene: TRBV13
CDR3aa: CASSLGEGYEQYF
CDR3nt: TGTGCCAGCAGCTTAGGGGAGGGATACGAGCAGTACTTC

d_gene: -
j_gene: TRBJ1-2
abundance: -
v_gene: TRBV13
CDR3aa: CASSLGQGGYTF
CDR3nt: TGTGCCAGCAGCTTAGGACAGGGAGGCTACACCTTC

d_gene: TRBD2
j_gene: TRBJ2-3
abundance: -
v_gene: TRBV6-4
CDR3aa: CASSAGGGAADTQYF
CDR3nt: TGTGCCAGCAGTGCAGGCGGGGGGGCCGCAGATACGCAGTATTTT

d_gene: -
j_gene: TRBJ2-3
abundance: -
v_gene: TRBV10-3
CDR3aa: CAINGASGSSTDTQYF
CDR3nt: TGTGCCATCAATGGGGCCAGCGGGTCTAGCACAGATACGCAGTATTTT

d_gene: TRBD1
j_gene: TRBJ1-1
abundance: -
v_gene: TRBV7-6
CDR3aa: CASSSGGWNTEAFF
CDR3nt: TGTGCCAGCAGTTCAGGGGGCTGGAACACTGAAGCTTTCTTT

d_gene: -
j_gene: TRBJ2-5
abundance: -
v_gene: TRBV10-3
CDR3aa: CAISESSSRGETQYF
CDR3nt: TGTGCCATCAGTGAGTCCTCGTCTAGAGGAGAGACCCAGTACTTC

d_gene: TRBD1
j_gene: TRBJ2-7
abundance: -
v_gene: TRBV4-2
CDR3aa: CASSQGQGISREQYF
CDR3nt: TGTGCCAGCAGCCAGGGACAGGGGATTTCTCGCGAGCAGTACTTC

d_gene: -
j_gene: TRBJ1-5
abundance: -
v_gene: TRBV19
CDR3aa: CASSMSDTLVFWHF
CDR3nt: TGTGCCAGTAGTATGTCGGACACGCTCGTTTTTTGGCATTTT

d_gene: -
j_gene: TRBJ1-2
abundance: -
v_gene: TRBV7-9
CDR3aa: CASSFFVGGGTTYGYTF
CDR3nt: TGTGCCAGCAGCTTTTTTGTTGGGGGGGGGACTACCTATGGCTACACCTTC

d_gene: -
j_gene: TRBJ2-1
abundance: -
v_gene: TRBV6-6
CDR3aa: CASSSTEGVSYNEQFF
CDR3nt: TGTGCCAGCAGTTCCACCGAGGGGGTTTCCTACAATGAGCAGTTCTTC

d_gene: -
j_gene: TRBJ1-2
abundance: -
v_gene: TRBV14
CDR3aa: CASSQVLTGEVTDGYTF
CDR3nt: TGTGCCAGCAGCCAAGTGTTAACCGGGGAGGTTACGGATGGCTACACCTTC

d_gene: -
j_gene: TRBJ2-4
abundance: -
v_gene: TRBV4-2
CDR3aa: CASSQLTGTAKNIQYF
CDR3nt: TGTGCCAGCAGCCAACTCACAGGGACGGCCAAAAACATTCAGTACTTC

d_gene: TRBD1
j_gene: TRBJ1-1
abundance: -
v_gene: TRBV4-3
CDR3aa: CASSQEPGQPNTEAFF
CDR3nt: TGCGCCAGCAGCCAAGAACCGGGACAGCCGAACACTGAAGCTTTCTTT

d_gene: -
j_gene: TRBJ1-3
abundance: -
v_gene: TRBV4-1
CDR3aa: CASSQGSGAGNTIYF
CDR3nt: TGCGCCAGCAGCCAAGGTTCAGGCGCTGGAAACACCATATATTTT

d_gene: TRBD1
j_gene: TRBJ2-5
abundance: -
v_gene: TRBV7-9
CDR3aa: CASSSPTGSAETQYF
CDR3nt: TGTGCCAGCAGCTCCCCGACAGGGAGTGCCGAGACCCAGTACTTC

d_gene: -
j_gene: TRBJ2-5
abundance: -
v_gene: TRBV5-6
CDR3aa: CASSDGQGFETQYF
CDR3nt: TGTGCCAGCAGCGATGGGCAGGGTTTTGAGACCCAGTACTTC

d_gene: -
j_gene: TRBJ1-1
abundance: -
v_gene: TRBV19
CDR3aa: CASSIGGNTEAFF
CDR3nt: TGTGCCAGTAGTATAGGAGGGAACACTGAAGCTTTCTTT

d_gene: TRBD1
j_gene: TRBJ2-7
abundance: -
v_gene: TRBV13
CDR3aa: CASSSGQDYEQYF
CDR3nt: TGTGCCAGCAGCTCAGGACAGGATTACGAGCAGTACTTC

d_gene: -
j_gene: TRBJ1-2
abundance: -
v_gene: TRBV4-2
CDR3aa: CASSQVLAGDTNYGYTF
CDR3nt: TGTGCCAGCAGCCAAGTCCTAGCGGGGGATACTAACTATGGCTACACCTTC

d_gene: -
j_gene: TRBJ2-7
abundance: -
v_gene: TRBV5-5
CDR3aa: CASSWRSGVGREQYF
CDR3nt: TGTGCCAGCAGCTGGAGGTCGGGGGTGGGGCGCGAGCAGTACTTC